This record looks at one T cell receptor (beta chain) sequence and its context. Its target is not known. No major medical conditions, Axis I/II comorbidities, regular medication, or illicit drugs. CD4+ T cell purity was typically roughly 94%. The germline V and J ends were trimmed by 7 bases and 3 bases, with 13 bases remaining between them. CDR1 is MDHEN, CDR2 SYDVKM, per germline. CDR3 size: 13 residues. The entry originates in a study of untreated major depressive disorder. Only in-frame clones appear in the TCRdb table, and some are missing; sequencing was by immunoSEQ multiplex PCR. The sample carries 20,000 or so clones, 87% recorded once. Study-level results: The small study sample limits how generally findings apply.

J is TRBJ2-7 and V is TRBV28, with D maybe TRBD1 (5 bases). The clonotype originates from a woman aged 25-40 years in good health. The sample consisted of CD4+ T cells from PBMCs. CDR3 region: CASMSQGNYEQYF. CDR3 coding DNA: TGTGCCAGCATGTCCCAGGGAAACTACGAGCAGTACTTC.